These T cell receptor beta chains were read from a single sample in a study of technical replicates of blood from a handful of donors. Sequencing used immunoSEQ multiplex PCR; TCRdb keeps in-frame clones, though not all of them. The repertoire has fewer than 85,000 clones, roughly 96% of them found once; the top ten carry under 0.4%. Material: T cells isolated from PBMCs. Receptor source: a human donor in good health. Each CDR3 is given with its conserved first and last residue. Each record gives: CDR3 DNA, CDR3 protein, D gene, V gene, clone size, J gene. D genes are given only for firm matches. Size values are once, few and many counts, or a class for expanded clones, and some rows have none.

TGTGCCAGCAGCTGGGCTCAGGGGAAATATGGCTACACCTTC,CASSWAQGKYGYTF,NA,TRBV2,once,TRBJ1-2
TGTGCCAGCAGTACTGGGGACAGGGCCCATGAGCAGTTCTTC,CASSTGDRAHEQFF,TRBD1,TRBV28,NA,TRBJ2-1
TGTGCCAGCAGCTTAGCTGGGGGGTATGGCTACACCTTC,CASSLAGGYGYTF,NA,TRBV7-9,NA,TRBJ1-2
TGTGCCATCAGTGAGGGGACAGGGGATGCCTATGGCTACACCTTC,CAISEGTGDAYGYTF,TRBD1,TRBV10-3,NA,TRBJ1-2
TGTGCCAGCAGCCAAATAGTGACTTTGAGTGAGCAGTTCTTC,CASSQIVTLSEQFF,NA,TRBV7-6,once,TRBJ2-1
TGTGCCTGGTCTAGCGGGCTGAGCACCGGGGAGCTGTTTTTT,CAWSSGLSTGELFF,TRBD2,TRBV30,NA,TRBJ2-2
TGTGCCAGCAGCTTAGCGGAGCGGAGTCGGTCCTACAATGAGCAGTTCTTC,CASSLAERSRSYNEQFF,NA,TRBV2,once,TRBJ2-1
TGTGCCAGCGAAGGACACAATTACGAGCAGTACTTC,CASEGHNYEQYF,NA,TRBV7-8,once,TRBJ2-7
TGTGCCAGCAGCCCGCGGACTAGCGGGAGGGTCAATGAGCAGTTCTTC,CASSPRTSGRVNEQFF,TRBD2,TRBV14,NA,TRBJ2-1
TGTGCCAGCAGTCCCTCGGGACTAGCGAAGTCCTACGAGCAGTACTTC,CASSPSGLAKSYEQYF,TRBD2,TRBV6-6,NA,TRBJ2-7
TGTGCCAGCAGTTTAATGCCAGGAAACTATGGCTACACCTTC,CASSLMPGNYGYTF,NA,TRBV28,NA,TRBJ1-2
TGTGCCAGTAGTATAAAGGGGATGAACACTGAAGCTTTCTTT,CASSIKGMNTEAFF,NA,TRBV19,NA,TRBJ1-1
TGTGCCAGCTCACCGACAGCCCTCTATGGCTACACCTTC,CASSPTALYGYTF,NA,TRBV18,NA,TRBJ1-2
TGTGCCAGCAGCTCAGGACAAACGATCTACGAGCAGTACTTC,CASSSGQTIYEQYF,NA,TRBV5-5,NA,TRBJ2-7
TGCGCCAGCAGCTTTGAACATGCGGGAGGGCCTAATGAGCAGTTCTTC,CASSFEHAGGPNEQFF,TRBD2,TRBV5-1,NA,TRBJ2-1
TGTGCCAGCTCACTTCACCACTTCGGTAGCAATCAGCCCCAGCATTTT,CASSLHHFGSNQPQHF,NA,TRBV18,NA,TRBJ1-5
TGTGCCAGCAGGGATCTGACAGGGGCTAACACTGAAGCTTTCTTT,CASRDLTGANTEAFF,TRBD1,TRBV7-9,NA,TRBJ1-1
TGCGCCAGCAGCGGACAGACAGGGTCCGTGGCTGGGGCCAACGTCCTGACTTTC,CASSGQTGSVAGANVLTF,TRBD1,TRBV4-1,NA,TRBJ2-6
TGTGCCAGCAGAAGTTCAGGTCAGCCCTATGGCTACACCTTC,CASRSSGQPYGYTF,NA,TRBV25-1,NA,TRBJ1-2
TGTGCCAGCAGTGCAGGGGATAACTATGGCTACACCTTC,CASSAGDNYGYTF,NA,TRBV28,NA,TRBJ1-2
TGCGCCAGCAGCCCCCAGGGGGCTAGCTCCTACAATGAGCAGTTCTTC,CASSPQGASSYNEQFF,TRBD1,TRBV4-3,NA,TRBJ2-1
TGTGCCAGCACCCTACCGGGACTAGTCTACGAGCAGTACTTC,CASTLPGLVYEQYF,TRBD2,TRBV11-2,NA,TRBJ2-7
TGTGCCATATCCGGACAGGGAAATGAGCAGTTCTTC,CAISGQGNEQFF,TRBD1,TRBV10-3,NA,TRBJ2-1
TGTGCCAGCGAACACCATAACACCGGGGAGCTGTTTTTT,CASEHHNTGELFF,NA,TRBV4-2,NA,TRBJ2-2
TGTGCCACCAGCCGAAGACTAGCGGGAGTACCCGAGCAGTACTTC,CATSRRLAGVPEQYF,TRBD2,TRBV15,NA,TRBJ2-7
TGTGCCTGGGACAGGGAGACCGGGGAGCTGTTTTTT,CAWDRETGELFF,TRBD1,TRBV30,NA,TRBJ2-2
TGTGCCAGTAGGAACAGGGAGATAGTTGGCTACACCTTC,CASRNREIVGYTF,NA,TRBV19,NA,TRBJ1-2
TGTGCCAGCTCACCACTAACCGGGACAACTATCTACGAGCAGTACTTC,CASSPLTGTTIYEQYF,NA,TRBV18,NA,TRBJ2-7
TGTGCCAGTAGCCGACTAGCGGGAGGGGAGCAGTACTTC,CASSRLAGGEQYF,TRBD2,TRBV19,NA,TRBJ2-7
TGTGCCAGCAGCTTAAACAGGGCGACAGATACGCAGTATTTT,CASSLNRATDTQYF,NA,TRBV11-3,NA,TRBJ2-3
TGTGCCAGTAGTATTGGGACTAGGGGCGAGCAGTACTTC,CASSIGTRGEQYF,TRBD2,TRBV19,NA,TRBJ2-7
TGTGCCTGGACCTCTGAGCGGGAGGGCCTGTACGAGCAGTACTTC,CAWTSEREGLYEQYF,TRBD2,TRBV30,NA,TRBJ2-7
TGTGCCAGCAGTTACTCCAGGGTCGGTGAGCAGTTCTTC,CASSYSRVGEQFF,NA,TRBV6-5,NA,TRBJ2-1
TGTGCCAGCGGAGGCTACGAGCAGTACTTC,CASGGYEQYF,NA,TRBV25-1,NA,TRBJ2-7
TGTGCCAGCAGCACGGGGTTGGAGGTCCCTGGGAACACTGAAGCTTTCTTT,CASSTGLEVPGNTEAFF,NA,TRBV5-4,NA,TRBJ1-1
TGTGCCAGCAGGGCCGGGACAGGGGTTTTGTCGGATACGCAGTATTTT,CASRAGTGVLSDTQYF,TRBD1,TRBV5-6,NA,TRBJ2-3
TGCGCCAGCAGCTTGGGGGGGGGCACTGAAGCTTTCTTT,CASSLGGGTEAFF,NA,TRBV5-1,NA,TRBJ1-1
TGTGCCAGCAGGGAAACAGGGCGCTACGAGCAGTACTTC,CASRETGRYEQYF,NA,TRBV7-9,NA,TRBJ2-7
TGTGCCACCAGCAGAGATCGGGCAGATCGGAGGGAGCAGTACTTC,CATSRDRADRREQYF,NA,TRBV15,NA,TRBJ2-7
TGCAGCGTTGAAGAGGGGAAAGGGGGCTATGGCTACACCTTC,CSVEEGKGGYGYTF,NA,TRBV29-1,NA,TRBJ1-2
TGTGCCAGCAGTTTGGGGACAGGGTACCGCGGGGGGCAGTATTTT,CASSLGTGYRGGQYF,TRBD1,TRBV28,NA,TRBJ2-3
TGTGCCAGCAGCCAAGATAGGGTTGGAGGCGGGAATGAGCAGTTCTTC,CASSQDRVGGGNEQFF,NA,TRBV4-2,once,TRBJ2-1
TGTGCCAGCGGGGGACTAGCCGAGCAGTACTTC,CASGGLAEQYF,TRBD2,TRBV2,once,TRBJ2-7
TGTGCCAGCAGCTTAGCGCGGCACCCTAAGGACACTGAAGCTTTCTTT,CASSLARHPKDTEAFF,NA,TRBV7-9,NA,TRBJ1-1
TGTGCCAGCAGACAGGGACAGGGGTACGGCGGCTACACCTTC,CASRQGQGYGGYTF,TRBD1,TRBV6-5,NA,TRBJ1-2
TGTGCCAGCAGTTTATCAGCGGACTATGGCTACACCTTC,CASSLSADYGYTF,NA,TRBV27,NA,TRBJ1-2
TGTGCCAGCAGCTCGGGACAAGCCAACACTGAAGCTTTCTTT,CASSSGQANTEAFF,NA,TRBV13,NA,TRBJ1-1
TGTGCCAGCAGCCAAGTCATGGGGCTCCCTCTCTACGAGCAGTACTTC,CASSQVMGLPLYEQYF,NA,TRBV14,NA,TRBJ2-7
TGCGCCAGCAGCCAAGGTGAAATAGCGGGCCACGAGCAGTACTTC,CASSQGEIAGHEQYF,TRBD2,TRBV4-3,NA,TRBJ2-7
TGTGCCAGCAGTTACTCGTTGCGGGAGGGCTACGAGCAGTACTTC,CASSYSLREGYEQYF,TRBD2,TRBV6-5,NA,TRBJ2-7